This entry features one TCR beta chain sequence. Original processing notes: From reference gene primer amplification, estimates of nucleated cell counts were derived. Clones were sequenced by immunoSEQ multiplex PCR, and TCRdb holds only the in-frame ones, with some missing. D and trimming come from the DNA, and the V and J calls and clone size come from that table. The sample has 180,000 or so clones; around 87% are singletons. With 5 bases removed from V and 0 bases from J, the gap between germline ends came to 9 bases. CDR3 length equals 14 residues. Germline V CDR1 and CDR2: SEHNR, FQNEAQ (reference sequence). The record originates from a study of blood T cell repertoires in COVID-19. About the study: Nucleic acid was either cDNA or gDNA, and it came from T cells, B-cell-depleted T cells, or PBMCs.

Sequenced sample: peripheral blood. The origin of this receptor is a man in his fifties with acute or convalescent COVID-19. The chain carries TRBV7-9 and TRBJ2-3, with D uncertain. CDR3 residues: CASSATTSTDTQYF. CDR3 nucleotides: TGTGCCAGCAGCGCCACGACTAGCACAGATACGCAGTATTTT.